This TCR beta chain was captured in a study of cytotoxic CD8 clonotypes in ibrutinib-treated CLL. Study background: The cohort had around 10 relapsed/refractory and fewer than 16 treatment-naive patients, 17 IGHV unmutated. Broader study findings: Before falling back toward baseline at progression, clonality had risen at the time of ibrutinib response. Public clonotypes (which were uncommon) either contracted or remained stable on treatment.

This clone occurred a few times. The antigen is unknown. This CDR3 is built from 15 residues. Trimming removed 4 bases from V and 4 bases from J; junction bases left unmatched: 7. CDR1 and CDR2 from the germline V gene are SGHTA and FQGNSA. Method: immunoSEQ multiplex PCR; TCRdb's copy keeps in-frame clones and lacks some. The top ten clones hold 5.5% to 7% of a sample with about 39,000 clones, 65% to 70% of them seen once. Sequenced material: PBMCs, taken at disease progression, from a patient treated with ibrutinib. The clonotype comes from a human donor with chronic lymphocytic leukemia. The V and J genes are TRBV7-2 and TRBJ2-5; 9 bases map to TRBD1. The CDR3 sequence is CASSSSRTGAETQYF. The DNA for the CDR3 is TGTGCCAGCAGCTCATCCCGGACAGGGGCAGAGACCCAGTACTTC.